The present T cell receptor beta chain was sequenced within a study of control samples from healthy donors and cancer patients. Profiling relied on immunoSEQ multiplex PCR, and the TCRdb table lists in-frame clones only, not all of them. The sample shows tens of thousands of clones, approximately 94% of them seen only once. Per germline, CDR1 GTSNPN and CDR2 SVGIG (reference sequence). The V and J ends lost 3 bases and 0 bases, in that order; junction bases with no gene match: 7. The CDR3 covers 16 residues. This clone was observed a single time. V and J are TRBV30 and TRBJ2-3; TRBD1 aligns across 9 bases. Input material: blood. This receptor was taken from a man in his thirties or forties in good health. The CDR3 nucleotides are TGTGCCTGGAGGGACAGGGGACCAATTAGCACAGATACGCAGTATTTT. Translating gives CAWRDRGPISTDTQYF.